This entry concerns a single T cell receptor (beta chain). Its antigen is unidentified. The sample originates from a study of T cells in tumors after PD-1 blockade. For the study at large: Patients received pembrolizumab 200 mg every 3 weeks or cemiplimab 350 mg every 2 weeks. Daily vismodegib 150 mg continued in a subset of anti-PD-1-treated patients. Study findings and constraints: Blood contained about 45% of the tumor's TCR clonotypes.

Tumor or blood genomic DNA was sequenced, with inputs of about 550 ng to 6,004 ng. TCRdb's copy holds only in-frame clones and misses some; the assay was immunoSEQ multiplex PCR. The sample shows about 33,000 clones, 78% of them seen only once. Germline V gene data show CDR1 as LNHNV and CDR2 as YYDKDF (reference sequence). V lost 0 bases and J 5 bases, leaving 16 bases between the germline ends. The CDR3 spans 16 residues. The chain recombines TRBV15 with TRBJ1-2; weak D call: TRBD1 (5 bases). The clonotype comes from a human donor with basal cell carcinoma. This specimen consisted of PBMCs, obtained before anti-PD-1 treatment. The CDR3 nucleotides are TGTGCCACCAGCAGAGATGGGACCCGAGGGGCTTATGGCTACACCTTC. It encodes CATSRDGTRGAYGYTF.